This T cell receptor beta chain was retrieved from a study of T cell responses to AZD1222 COVID-19 vaccine. Study-level findings and limits: The peak T cell response came first, and repertoires were sampled only after it. At baseline, seropositivity was found in only 5 to 7 AZD1222 recipients.

CDR1 SGHNT and CDR2 YENEEA come from the germline V gene. V dropped 0 bases and J dropped 0 bases, with 16 bases sitting between them. The CDR3 is 18 residues long. Concerning this clone itself: Its target is unknown.

Only in-frame clones appear in the TCRdb table, and some are missing; sequencing was by immunoSEQ multiplex PCR. Among about 100,000 clones, just under 90% were seen once, and the ten largest hold roughly 15%. The sequence was collected from an adult in good health. V gene TRBV11-3 combines with J gene TRBJ2-3; no firm D call. Sequences were derived from peripheral blood, sampled on day 0 of AZD1222 vaccination. The CDR3 loop reads CASSLDSLTDLSTDTQYF. The CDR3 region has the DNA TGTGCCAGCAGCTTAGATAGCTTGACGGACCTAAGCACAGATACGCAGTATTTT.